The entry that follows covers one TCR beta chain sequence. Its cognate antigen has yet to be identified. No per-base quality is available; no much larger clone lies one base away. This record belongs to a study of shared clonotypes between healthy human individuals (dated by TCRdb to about 2020). Turning to the overall study: A few men and a couple of women, aged 18 to 49 years, made up the cohort. For each donor, three plates each were used for CD4 naive and CD4 memory, two plates were used for CD8 naive, and one plate was used for CD8 memory. The study deeply sequenced blood TCR repertoires of about five healthy adults to estimate repertoire size and the extent of clonotype sharing between individuals. To increase sequencing depth and limit assay-specific biases, different laboratories used diverse techniques to prepare libraries and sequence TCR repertoires. Each donor's leukapheresis produced roughly between roughly 0.85 and 9.5 billion PBMCs.

What the work shows at the level of the full study, not this receptor alone: Pairwise subsampling indicated that sequencing depth was expected to affect the degree of clonotype sharing among donors. Rarefaction of sorted-subset datasets indicated incomplete sequencing despite the large sequencing depth. The genetic and exposure-history diversity represented was limited by the small number of donors. Only blood was sampled, and tissue TCR repertoires likely differ from those in blood. Naive subsets generally had larger estimated clonotype richness than memory subsets did. Compared with non-shared clonotypes, the clonotypes found in all four sorted-subset donors had higher generation probabilities. When several donors were compared, the shared fraction of clonotypes was around 4.6% for naive CD4, around 4% for naive CD8, more than 2% for memory CD4, and under 0.5% for memory CD8.

Using the deep immunoSEQ assay, TCR CDR3 regions were amplified from genomic DNA by multiplex PCR. Genomic DNA extracted from each cell subset was distributed evenly over all wells of several immunoSEQ 96-well plates, and each plate served as one replicate. For sorted subsets, around 200 ng genomic DNA, equal to about 30,000 T cell genomes, was loaded into each replicate PCR. Purified libraries were quantified with a Qubit 3.0 fluorometer, sized on a Bioanalyzer 2100, and re-quantified with the KAPA Library Quantification kit. Every immunoSEQ 96-well plate was sequenced on a separate single-read 150-cycle Illumina NextSeq 550 flow cell. Concerning the study's data processing: The immunoSEQ output contained only junctional sequences without quality scores, so filtering could not match that applied to full-length reads. Sequences were annotated with PyIR, a Python wrapper for IgBLAST v1.9, using IMGT germline references to assign V/J genes and CDR3. Any read was removed if the V/J assignment was weak (E-value above 1e-6), the CDR3 was missing, or the read contained stop codons, out-of-frame junctions, or ambiguous translated residues. V3J clonotypes were defined by identical inferred V gene, J gene, and CDR3 amino acid sequence. Percentage overlap between repertoires was computed as shared unique clonotypes divided by the size of the smaller repertoire. RTK rarefaction, the Chao1 estimator, and Recon v2.1 estimates of unobserved clonotypes were used to assess repertoire richness. Generation probabilities were computed with OLGA for all TCRbeta clonotypes obtained by the gDNA method from several donors. The table comes from immuneACCESS by way of TCRdb, which keeps in-frame sequences with V and J called. Part of the clones is missing from these tables; in studies checked, under half for an unresolved V gene and the rest for unknown reasons. V and J calls and clone size come straight from that table; D and trimming were deduced from the DNA. The sample profile shows about 2.4 million clones; roughly 93% of them were found once. The top ten hold approximately 0.37% of the sample.

V is cut by 2 bases and J by 0 bases, and the space between the germline ends is 10 bases. CDR1 SGHTA and CDR2 FQGNSA were looked up in the germline V gene. From the cysteine up to the phenylalanine, the CDR3 has a length of 16 residues. Only CDR3 DNA is held: 48 bases, read in frame from base 1. Donors were healthy HIV-negative adults with no recently reported acute infections or vaccinations. Every donor was a Caucasian adult living in Nashville, Tennessee, USA. CD4+ T cells were enriched by magnetic negative selection, after which naive cells were positively selected on CD45RA and the negative fraction was taken as the memory subset. Blood was collected by leukapheresis, and PBMCs were isolated by Ficoll-Histopaque density gradient centrifugation and then cryopreserved in liquid nitrogen vapor phase. Analytical flow cytometry was used to check the purity and quantity of each magnetically sorted T cell population. Genomic DNA was isolated from every sorted fraction and measured by UV absorbance on a Nanodrop 2000c.

Sequencing used naive CD4+ T cells from PBMCs. The cell subset or site label, read with the paper, signifies: CD45RA+ positively selected. The clonotype comes from a man between 18 and 29 years old in good health. Some clones in this sample may be carry-over from other donors' samples. Recombination linked TRBV7-2 to TRBJ2-2; the D gene cannot be named for sure. The DNA is as follows: TGTGCCAGCAGCTTAAGGACGCTTGCGAACACCGGGGAGCTGTTTTTT. Translated, this is CASSLRTLANTGELFF.